What follows are 20 T cell receptor beta chains derived from one specimen sequenced in a study of cytomegalovirus exposure and HLA in healthy donors. The PCR was carried out with 60 Vbeta primers and 13 Jbeta primers. Method: immunoSEQ multiplex PCR; TCRdb's copy keeps in-frame clones and lacks some. The data hold over 100,000 clones, with more than 75% observed a single time. The material sequenced was PBMCs. These receptors all stem from a woman aged 30 to 39 in good health and CMV-seronegative.

The V call is TRBV5-4, the J call TRBJ2-3; no firm D call. The germline CDR1 and CDR2 sequences are SGHNT and YYREEE (reference sequence). CDR3 size: 13 residues. V gave up 0 bases and J gave up 6 bases, with 8 bases separating them. CDR3 protein: CASSLAVEDTQYF. The DNA of the CDR3 is TGTGCCAGCAGCTTGGCCGTCGAGGATACGCAGTATTTT. The variable domain in full, completed from reference TRBV5-4 and TRBJ2-3, reads ETGVTQSPTHLIKTRGQQVTLRCSSQSGHNTVSWYQQALGQGPQFIFQYYREEENGRGNFPPRFSGLQFPNYSSELNVNALELDDSALYLCASSLAVEDTQYFGPGTRLTVL.

This chain joins TRBV15 and TRBJ2-7; 8 bases align to TRBD2. The CDR3 extends over 14 amino acids. Unmatched junction bases numbered 7, after V lost 4 bases and J lost 5 bases. Germline V gene data show CDR1 as LNHNV and CDR2 as YYDKDF (reference sequence). CDR3 residues: CATSIGTSANEQYF. DNA of the CDR3: TGTGCCACCAGCATCGGGACTAGTGCCAACGAGCAGTACTTC.

The V call is TRBV5-6, the J call TRBJ2-1; maybe TRBD2 (5 bases). CDR3 length: 13 amino acids. Germline assignment: CDR1 SGHDT and CDR2 YYEEEE. V was clipped by 4 bases and J by 15 bases, with 20 bases between them. The CDR3 DNA is TGTGCCAGCAGCCACCCGGCGGAGGAGGCCTCGTTCTTC. Translation gives CASSHPAEEASFF.

The count of this clone is one. The gene calls are TRBV7-3 and TRBJ2-5; 7 bases align to TRBD2. This CDR3 is 17 amino acids long. Germline CDR1 SGHTA, CDR2 FQGTGA. The ends lost 5 bases at V and 1 base at J; junction bases unmatched: 13. CDR3 in DNA: TGTGCCAGCAGCCCCCTCCGGGGAGGGCTCTCCCAAGAGACCCAGTACTTC. This translates into CASSPLRGGLSQETQYF. Drawing the rest from reference TRBV7-3 and TRBJ2-5, the complete variable domain is GAGVSQTPSNKVTEKGKYVELRCDPISGHTALYWYRQSLGQGPEFLIYFQGTGAADDSGLPNDRFFAVRPEGSVSTLKIQRTERGDSAVYLCASSPLRGGLSQETQYFGPGTRLLVL.

The chain carries TRBV11-2 and TRBJ1-1, with D tentatively TRBD1 (6 bases). This CDR3 spans 16 amino acids. Between the trimmed V and J ends, which lost 7 bases and 3 bases, there was a span of 21 bases. Germline loops: CDR1 SGHAT, CDR2 FQNNGV. Here the CDR3 reads CASTLGETGYDTEAFF. DNA of the CDR3: TGTGCCAGCACATTAGGGGAAACAGGGTACGACACTGAAGCTTTCTTT. The whole variable domain, remainder taken from reference TRBV11-2 and TRBJ1-1, is EAGVAQSPRYKIIEKRQSVAFWCNPISGHATLYWYQQILGQGPKLLIQFQNNGVVDDSQLPKDRFSAERLKGVDSTLKIQPAKLEDSAVYLCASTLGETGYDTEAFFGQGTRLTVV.

The rearrangement uses TRBV30 and TRBJ1-5; possibly TRBD1 for D (6 bases). CDR1 GTSNPN and CDR2 SVGIG come from the germline V gene (reference sequence). The ends were cut back, 0 bases at V and 0 bases at J, with 18 bases in the middle. This CDR3 is 18 amino acids long. The CDR3 loop reads CAWSVARGFPYSNQPQHF. The CDR3 DNA sequence: TGTGCCTGGAGTGTGGCCAGGGGATTCCCATATAGCAATCAGCCCCAGCATTTT.

The chain couples TRBV9 to TRBJ2-2, with D possibly matching TRBD2 (6 bases). CDR1 SGDLS and CDR2 YYNGEE come from the germline V gene. The CDR3 runs to 16 residues. The ends were cut back, 3 bases at V and 0 bases at J, with 12 bases in the middle. For the CDR3, the DNA is TGTGCCAGCAGCGCAAAGAGGAGGGCGAACACCGGGGAGCTGTTTTTT. Its protein is CASSAKRRANTGELFF.

The CDR3: CASSPGENQPQHF. The CDR3 DNA follows: TGTGCCAGCAGCCCCGGGGAGAATCAGCCCCAGCATTTT. The chain employs TRBV7-2 and TRBJ1-5; D is ambiguous. The CDR3 is made up of 13 amino acids. Looked up from germline, CDR1 is SGHTA and CDR2 is FQGNSA. V lost 5 bases and J 4 bases, leaving 9 bases between the germline ends.

The chain has TRBV14 and TRBJ2-7, with 8 positions matching TRBD1. Germline trimming cut 3 bases from V and 5 bases from J; bases unmatched to any gene: 9. Looked up from germline, CDR1 is SGHDN and CDR2 is FVKESK. The CDR3 has 15 residues. CDR3 DNA sequence: TGTGCCAGCAGCCACTACAGGGGGGTCCACAACGAGCAGTACTTC. Its translation is CASSHYRGVHNEQYF.

This chain connects TRBV28 to TRBJ2-7, with 9 bases matching TRBD2. Germline-derived CDR1 and CDR2 are MDHEN and SYDVKM. The CDR3 has 13 residues. V trimming: 5 bases; J trimming: 3 bases; junction bases outside the gene matches: 2. CDR3 amino acids: CASSSGGNYEQYF. CDR3 nucleotide sequence: TGTGCCAGCAGTAGCGGGGGGAACTACGAGCAGTACTTC.

This chain joins TRBV11-2 and TRBJ2-7; 7 bases line up with TRBD1. The germline gives CDR1 SGHAT, CDR2 FQNNGV. V gave up 3 bases and J gave up 1 base; unmatched junction bases: 6. CDR3 length: 15 amino acids. The CDR3 region is CASSFPGGPSYEQYF. The CDR3 DNA sequence: TGTGCCAGCAGCTTCCCAGGGGGTCCTTCCTACGAGCAGTACTTC.

This chain joins TRBV28 and TRBJ1-5; TRBD1 matches at 7 bases. This CDR3 has 15 residues. Germline-derived CDR1 and CDR2 are MDHEN and SYDVKM. Trimming at V came to 4 bases and at J to 7 bases, leaving 10 bases not matched to a gene. CDR3 nucleotides: TGTGCCAGCAGTTCAGGGGGTCTGACTGGCCAGCCCCAGCATTTT. Translation gives CASSSGGLTGQPQHF.

V is TRBV27 and J is TRBJ1-1, with TRBD1 as a possible D gene (6 bases). This CDR3 region has 11 residues. Trimming removed 6 bases at V and 11 bases at J, with 13 bases between. Germline CDR1 and CDR2: MNHEY and SMNVEV (reference sequence). The CDR3 sequence is CASSTGLSAFF. The DNA of the CDR3 is TGTGCCAGCAGCACAGGGTTATCGGCTTTCTTT.

The chain carries TRBV27 and TRBJ2-7; TRBD1 matches at 9 bases. The length of the CDR3 is 13 residues. After removal of 3 bases from V and 9 bases from J, the junction contained 6 bases not matched to a gene. The germline gives CDR1 MNHEY, CDR2 SMNVEV (reference sequence). This CDR3 reads CASSFYRGQGQYF. In DNA, the CDR3 is TGTGCCAGCAGTTTCTACAGGGGGCAAGGGCAGTACTTC.

The V and J genes are TRBV7-2 and TRBJ1-2; 7 bases are shared with TRBD1. V was pared by 5 bases and J by 7 bases, with 13 bases of the junction left unmatched. CDR3 length: 15 residues. Germline assignment: CDR1 SGHTA and CDR2 FQGNSA. The CDR3 is CASSRTSWTGGGYTF. The DNA of the CDR3 is TGTGCCAGCAGCCGGACGAGCTGGACAGGCGGTGGCTACACCTTC.

The genes are TRBV5-6 and TRBJ2-3; no firm D call. This CDR3 region has 13 residues. The germline CDR1 and CDR2 sequences are SGHDT and YYEEEE. Trimming removed 2 bases from V and 3 bases from J, with 7 bases in between. DNA for the CDR3: TGTGCCAGCAGCTTCCTCTTAACAGATACGCAGTATTTT. It translates to CASSFLLTDTQYF.

The V call is TRBV5-6, the J call TRBJ2-1; TRBD2 matches at 7 bases. J lost 7 bases, V lost 4 bases, and 5 bases had no gene match. This CDR3 spans 13 amino acids. Germline V CDR1 and CDR2: SGHDT, YYEEEE. The CDR3 sequence is CASSADGGNEQFF. The CDR3 DNA reads TGTGCCAGCAGCGCAGACGGGGGGAATGAGCAGTTCTTC. The variable domain in full, with the rest retrieved from reference TRBV5-6 and TRBJ2-1, is DAGVTQSPTHLIKTRGQQVTLRCSPKSGHDTVSWYQQALGQGPQFIFQYYEEEERQRGNFPDRFSGHQFPNYSSELNVNALLLGDSALYLCASSADGGNEQFFGPGTRLTVL.

The chain's CDR3 is CASKTAGTTYEQYF. Here the CDR3 DNA reads TGTGCCAGCAAGACAGCGGGGACAACCTACGAGCAGTACTTC. The V and J genes are TRBV28 and TRBJ2-7, with D possibly TRBD2 on 7 matching bases. This CDR3 comprises 14 residues. Germline values: CDR1 MDHEN, CDR2 SYDVKM. Trimming took off 7 bases at V and 2 bases at J, with 15 bases between the two ends.

The chain joins TRBV7-9 to TRBJ2-1, with D unclear. The germline V gene encodes CDR1 SEHNR and CDR2 FQNEAQ (reference sequence). V gave up 11 bases and J gave up 4 bases, with 12 bases separating them. CDR3 length equals 12 residues. The CDR3 protein is CALRSLYNEQFF. The DNA for the CDR3 is TGTGCCCTAAGGAGCTTATACAATGAGCAGTTCTTC. The complete variable domain, with remaining parts taken from reference TRBV7-9 and TRBJ2-1, reads DTGVSQNPRHKITKRGQNVTFRCDPISEHNRLYWYRQTLGQGPEFLTYFQNEAQLEKSRLLSDRFSAERPKGSFSTLEIQRTEQGDSAMYLCALRSLYNEQFFGPGTRLTVL.

This clone was detected only a few times. The rearrangement joins TRBV7-9 to TRBJ1-1; tentatively, D is TRBD1 (5 bases). The CDR3 sequence is 14 residues long. Germline loops: CDR1 SEHNR, CDR2 FQNEAQ (reference sequence). V was trimmed by 1 base and J by 1 base, leaving 7 bases between them. CDR3 sequence (DNA): TGTGCCAGCAGCTTAGACAGGCCGAACACTGAAGCTTTCTTT. Translation: CASSLDRPNTEAFF.